This TCR beta chain was documented in a study of beta chain features in type 1 diabetes. Whole-study findings and limits: The study found that naive, central memory and Treg TCRB repertoires appeared more similar in patients than in healthy donors. When VDJ junctions were examined, type 1 diabetes patients showed fewer insertions and more deletions. Sequencing of cDNA might inflate the share of cells that strongly express TCR. There was a moderate but significant shortening of TCRB CDR3s in all four CD4+ subsets of Type 1 diabetes patients.

Expressed TCRB transcripts were sequenced after all isolated RNA was converted to cDNA. Libraries were prepared by immunoSEQ multiplex PCR; TCRdb keeps only in-frame clonotypes and omits some of them. The sample has around 280,000 clones, 15% seen once. One heparinised blood draw, averaging roughly 120 mL, came from each donor. Germline V gene sequence: CDR1 SGHTA, CDR2 FQGNSA. CDR3 length: 14 amino acids. Trimming cost V 5 bases and J 4 bases, with 13 bases left between them. To note about this clone: Its antigen remains unidentified.

V is TRBV7-2 and J is TRBJ2-3; D perhaps matches TRBD1 (5 bases). Sequences were obtained from naive CD4+ T cells from blood. The TCR comes from a man aged 18 to 29 with type 1 diabetes. Here the CDR3 DNA reads TGTGCCAGCAGCCAGGGTTTGGTGGCAGATACGCAGTATTTT. Its translation is CASSQGLVADTQYF.